The present T cell receptor beta chain was sequenced within a study of T cells in Graves' hyperthyroidism and ophthalmopathy. As for the study in general: Peripheral blood was collected at initial diagnosis, before any treatment.

The germline V gene encodes CDR1 KGHSH and CDR2 LQKENI. The CDR3 spans 14 residues. About this clonotype itself: Its cognate antigen is unknown. One junction end disagrees with the germline gene, perhaps due to a read error.

Amplified TCR beta CDR3 regions came from RNA transcripts. During a first-round RT-PCR of the TCR CDR3, the HTBI primer set was used. Each CDR3 protein gets one entry after TCRdb re-called the multiplex PCR reads with MiXCR. This sample has 490,000 or so distinct CDR3 sequences, with approximately 16% found just once. Clinical symptoms, serum thyroxine, TRAb, thyroid ultrasound and orbital computed tomography established diagnosis. Overall study results and limits: Researchers found most expanded thyroid clonotypes above 0.001 in blood as well.

Input material: blood. The gene calls are TRBV18 and TRBJ2-1; 7 bases agree with TRBD1. The receptor was isolated from a woman aged 25 to 39 with Graves' ophthalmopathy. CDR3 protein: CASSLRDSYNEQSF. The CDR3 DNA reads as TGTGCCAGCTCACTCCGGGACAGCTACAATGAGCAGTCCTTC. Full variable domain (rest looked up from reference TRBV18 and TRBJ2-1): NAGVMQNPRHLVRRRGQEARLRCSPMKGHSHVYWYRQLPEEGLKFMVYLQKENIIDESGMPKERFSAEFPKEGPSILRIQQVVRGDSAAYFCASSLRDSYNEQSFGPGTRLTVL.